The 17 T cell receptor beta chains given below trace back to one sample, sequenced in a study of Ad26.COV2.S vaccination and SARS-CoV-2 variants. This table comes from immunoSEQ multiplex PCR, and its TCRdb copy is limited to in-frame clones, with some not included. The sample shows some 300,000 clones, just over 85% of them seen only once. Stated treatment: about 20 received Ad26.COV2.S at low or high dose, single or two shots; 5 received placebo; per-sample allocation not given. Sampling was done on day 63 after the first vaccine or placebo injection. Sequences were derived from peripheral blood, sampled in a trial of Ad26.COV2.S vaccine versus placebo. The receptors here all came from a person aged 18-60 years who received the Ad26.COV2.S COVID-19 vaccine or a placebo.

This clone was counted only a few times. The chain links TRBV24-1 to TRBJ2-3, with 8 bases that match TRBD2. V shed 1 base, J shed 1 base, and the junction held 12 bases outside the gene matches. CDR3 length: 19 amino acids. CDR1 and CDR2 from the germline V gene are KGHDR and SFDVKD. DNA of the CDR3: TGTGCCACCAGTGATTTCGCCCCCCTACTAGCGGAATGCACAGATACGCAGTATTTT. Protein: CATSDFAPLLAECTDTQYF.

The gene calls are TRBV19 and TRBJ1-1; D uncertain. Germline CDR1 reads LNHDA; CDR2 reads SQIVND (reference sequence). The V and J ends lost 6 bases and 1 base respectively, with 12 bases between them. CDR3 length: 14 residues. DNA of the CDR3: TGTGCCAGTAGAGTTGGACGGTGGAACACTGAAGCTTTCTTT. Translating it yields CASRVGRWNTEAFF. Full variable domain (outside the CDR3, taken from reference TRBV19 and TRBJ1-1): DGGITQSPKYLFRKEGQNVTLSCEQNLNHDAMYWYRQDPGQGLRLIYYSQIVNDFQKGDIAEGYSVSREKKESFPLTVTSAQKNPTAFYLCASRVGRWNTEAFFGQGTRLTVV.

CDR3 protein: CASSPRDRGPRDTQYF. CDR3 nucleotides: TGTGCCAGCAGCCCGCGGGACAGGGGGCCGAGGGATACGCAGTATTTT. The rearrangement joins TRBV11-2 to TRBJ2-3, with TRBD1 matching 12 bases. Germline CDR1 is SGHAT and CDR2 is FQNNGV. The trim removed 5 bases at V and 6 bases at J, leaving 9 bases unmatched. The CDR3 covers 16 residues.

The CDR3 DNA reads as TGCGCCAGCAGCCCGTGGGGTCCAGGGAGGAACACCGGGGAGCTGTTTTTT. This gives the protein CASSPWGPGRNTGELFF. The genes are TRBV5-1 and TRBJ2-2, with D tentatively TRBD1 or TRBD2 (5 bases each). This CDR3 is built from 17 residues. CDR1 SGHRS and CDR2 YFSETQ come from the germline V gene. V gave up 4 bases and J gave up 1 base, with 17 bases separating them.

This clone has more than one count but fewer than ten. This chain joins TRBV2 and TRBJ2-5; 15 bases match TRBD2. The CDR3 is 16 residues long. V dropped 6 bases and J dropped 5; count of bases not matched to a gene: 7. Germline CDR1 is SNHLY and CDR2 is FYNNEI. Here the CDR3 reads CASRAGLAGGAETQYF. The CDR3 DNA reads TGTGCCAGCAGGGCCGGACTAGCGGGGGGGGCCGAGACCCAGTACTTC.

The chain uses TRBV5-4 and TRBJ2-2, with D perhaps TRBD1 (6 bases). The CDR3 runs 14 residues. Trimming cost V 6 bases and J 7 bases, with 16 bases left between them. Germline V gene sequence: CDR1 SGHNT, CDR2 YYREEE (reference sequence). The CDR3 bases are TGTGCCAGCAAGAACAGGGAAGCCATCGGGGAGCTGTTTTTT. It specifies CASKNREAIGELFF.

The chain carries TRBV2 and TRBJ1-2; 7 bases map to TRBD1. The CDR3 contains 14 residues. Germline V gene lookup returns CDR1 SNHLY and CDR2 FYNNEI. Trimming cost V 3 bases and J 2 bases; bases outside gene matches: 3. CDR3 residues: CASSDRGANYGYTF. The CDR3, as DNA: TGTGCCAGCAGTGACAGGGGGGCCAACTATGGCTACACCTTC.

This CDR3 is CASSQARGQSSYEQYF. In nucleotides, the CDR3 is TGTGCCAGCAGCCAAGCCCGCGGACAGAGCTCCTACGAGCAGTACTTC. The chain is built from TRBV3-1 (or the pseudogene TRBV3-2) and TRBJ2-7; the D gene is possibly TRBD1 (6 bases). The CDR3 runs 16 residues. The germline V and J ends were trimmed by 1 base and 0 bases, with 13 bases remaining between them. Germline V gene lookup returns CDR1 LGHDT and CDR2 YNNKEL (reference sequence).

The CDR3 coding sequence is TGCGCCAGCAGCCAAGAGGAAGGGGCTATGAACACTGAAGCTTTCTTT. Its protein is CASSQEEGAMNTEAFF. The chain carries TRBV4-1 and TRBJ1-1, with a tentative D call TRBD1 (5 bases). The germline gives CDR1 MGHRA, CDR2 YSYEKL. V lost 0 bases and J lost 0, with 11 bases in between. The CDR3 length is 16 residues.

The chain employs TRBV9 and TRBJ2-3; 10 bases match TRBD2. This CDR3 has 17 amino acids. V trimming: 3 bases; J trimming: 8 bases; junction bases outside the gene matches: 15. The germline CDR1 and CDR2 sequences are SGDLS and YYNGEE. The CDR3: CASSAPSGTSVRSTQYF. The CDR3, as DNA: TGTGCCAGCAGCGCTCCTTCCGGGACTAGCGTCAGAAGTACGCAGTATTTT.

The chain combines TRBV9 with TRBJ1-2; 8 bases are shared with TRBD1. The V segment lost 2 bases and the J segment 1 base; nucleotides outside the gene matches: 7. The CDR3 runs 16 residues. CDR1 is SGDLS and CDR2 is YYNGEE in the germline V gene. DNA of the CDR3: TGTGCCAGCAGCGTGGTACCGACAGGGGATAACTATGGCTACACCTTC. As protein: CASSVVPTGDNYGYTF.

The chain combines TRBV4-1 with TRBJ2-3; D is unresolved. Germline CDR1 reads MGHRA; CDR2 reads YSYEKL. Trimming shortened V by 0 bases and J by 1 base, and 5 bases separated the two germline ends. This CDR3 comprises 14 residues. The CDR3: CASSQDHGTDTQYF. The CDR3 DNA follows: TGCGCCAGCAGCCAAGATCATGGCACAGATACGCAGTATTTT.

The chain is built from TRBV7-9 and TRBJ2-3, with D perhaps matching TRBD1 or TRBD2 (5 bases each). Germline-derived CDR1 and CDR2 are SEHNR and FQNEAQ (reference sequence). Trimming shortened V by 3 bases and J by 3 bases, and 22 bases separated the two germline ends. The CDR3 has 18 residues. The CDR3 bases are TGTGCCAGCAGCTTCGTGGTTCGTGAGGGGATGGAGACAGATACGCAGTATTTT. Translating gives CASSFVVREGMETDTQYF.

The gene calls are TRBV7-2 and TRBJ1-1; D is ambiguous. CDR3 size: 14 residues. V was pared by 5 bases and J by 1 base, with 11 bases between. The germline V gene has CDR1 SGHTA and CDR2 FQGNSA. CDR3 in amino acids: CASSPYSANTEAFF. CDR3 DNA: TGTGCCAGCAGCCCCTATTCCGCGAACACTGAAGCTTTCTTT.

This clone has only a few counts. V and J are TRBV4-3 and TRBJ1-2; D possibly corresponds to TRBD1 (6 bases). The V end was cut by 3 bases, the J end by 3 bases, with 14 bases between. Germline values: CDR1 LGHNA, CDR2 YSLEER. CDR3 length equals 15 residues. CDR3 coding DNA: TGCGCCAGCAGCCATGTCGACAGGAAATACTATGGCTACACCTTC. The encoded protein is CASSHVDRKYYGYTF.

The chain couples TRBV5-4 to TRBJ1-4; perhaps TRBD1 as D (5 bases). V lost 0 bases, J lost 8 bases, and 11 bases lay in between. The CDR3 covers 14 residues. The germline gives CDR1 SGHNT, CDR2 YYREEE (reference sequence). The CDR3 is CASSLEVGDEKLFF. The DNA of the CDR3 is TGTGCCAGCAGCTTGGAGGTGGGGGACGAAAAACTGTTTTTT. The full variable domain, with the rest looked up from reference TRBV5-4 and TRBJ1-4, is ETGVTQSPTHLIKTRGQQVTLRCSSQSGHNTVSWYQQALGQGPQFIFQYYREEENGRGNFPPRFSGLQFPNYSSELNVNALELDDSALYLCASSLEVGDEKLFFGSGTQLSVL.

The V and J genes are TRBV2 and TRBJ1-1; 7 bases are a match to TRBD1. Germline V gene lookup returns CDR1 SNHLY and CDR2 FYNNEI. The CDR3 length is 15 residues. The trim removed 6 bases at V and 1 base at J, leaving 8 bases unmatched. This CDR3 is CASRNQGGANTEAFF. CDR3 sequence (DNA): TGTGCCAGCAGAAACCAAGGGGGCGCGAACACTGAAGCTTTCTTT.